This passage covers 27 T cell receptor beta chains from one sample sequenced in a study of blood T cells in healthy people across ages. Through a sample-barcoded 5' primer and a J-beta primer mix, a second PCR was run for roughly 7 to 11 cycles. TCRdb used MiXCR to reprocess the 5' RACE reads, holding one entry per CDR3 protein. The data contain approximately 790,000 distinct CDR3 sequences, about 62% of them singletons. The source material was blood. The receptor set was obtained from a man aged 25-40 years in good health.

The J gene is TRBJ2-1, the V gene TRBV9, with 12 bases that match TRBD2. Germline assignment: CDR1 SGDLS and CDR2 YYNGEE. The CDR3 has 15 residues. V was pared by 0 bases and J by 7 bases, with 2 bases of the junction left unmatched. CDR3 bases: TGTGCCAGCAGCGTAGACCTAGCGGGGGGGAATGAGCAGTTCTTC. Its protein is CASSVDLAGGNEQFF. Combining the CDR3 with reference TRBV9 and TRBJ2-1 gives the whole variable domain DSGVTQTPKHLITATGQRVTLRCSPRSGDLSVYWYQQSLDQGLQFLIQYYNGEERAKGNILERFSAQQFPDLHSELNLSSLELGDSALYFCASSVDLAGGNEQFFGPGTRLTVL.

The chain recombines TRBV20-1 with TRBJ2-3; D is possibly TRBD2 (6 bases). Germline values: CDR1 DFQATT, CDR2 SNEGSKA (reference sequence). The V end lost 1 base, the J end lost 1 base, and 9 bases lay between the germline ends. The length of the CDR3 is 14 residues. The CDR3 nucleotides read TGCAGTGCTAGAGGACCGGGGGGCACAGATACGCAGTATTTT. Encoded protein: CSARGPGGTDTQYF.

The chain combines TRBV20-1 with TRBJ2-1; D possibly corresponds to TRBD2 (6 bases). CDR1 and CDR2 from the germline V gene are DFQATT and SNEGSKA (reference sequence). This CDR3 has 14 amino acids. V lost 3 bases and J 3 bases, leaving 12 bases between the germline ends. CDR3 in amino acids: CSASEGRIYNEQFF. The CDR3 coding sequence is TGCAGTGCTAGCGAGGGGAGGATCTACAATGAGCAGTTCTTC.

The chain is built from TRBV6-2 or TRBV6-3 and TRBJ2-6; perhaps TRBD2 as D (5 bases). CDR3 length: 19 amino acids. V was clipped by 0 bases and J by 0 bases, with 15 bases between them. CDR1 is MNHEY and CDR2 is SVGEGT in the germline V gene. CDR3 bases: TGTGCCAGCAGTTACTCGACCATGGCCCGGGGCTCTGGGGCCAACGTCCTGACTTTC. Its protein product is CASSYSTMARGSGANVLTF.

Only a few counts were recorded for this clonotype. The rearrangement links TRBV5-1 to TRBJ2-7; TRBD1 matches at 10 bases. The V gene end was trimmed by 3 bases and the J gene end by 5 bases; junction bases not matched to a gene: 8. The germline CDR1 and CDR2 sequences are SGHRS and YFSETQ. CDR3 length equals 15 residues. This CDR3 reads CASSSYGTGADEQYF. The CDR3 coding sequence is TGCGCCAGCAGCTCATATGGGACAGGGGCTGACGAGCAGTACTTC.

The genes are TRBV29-1 and TRBJ2-1; no reliable D call. The CDR3 runs to 12 residues. V gave up 7 bases and J gave up 5 bases, with 12 bases separating them. Germline values: CDR1 SQVTM, CDR2 ANQGSEA. CDR3 amino acids: CSGIYSHNEQFF. The DNA of the CDR3 is TGCAGCGGAATTTACAGCCACAATGAGCAGTTCTTC.

Written as DNA, the CDR3 is TGTGCCAGCAGTCCCACCACAGGGGGACCTTACAATGAGCAGTTCTTC. Protein sequence: CASSPTTGGPYNEQFF. The chain employs TRBV7-9 and TRBJ2-1; 8 nucleotides line up with TRBD1. The V gene's germline CDR1 is SEHNR and CDR2 FQNEAQ (reference sequence). The V and J ends lost 6 bases and 4 bases, in that order; junction bases with no gene match: 11. The CDR3 has 16 amino acids.

This clonotype was detected only once. The rearrangement joins TRBV6-1 to TRBJ1-5; D remains unclear. There are 14 residues in the CDR3. CDR1 and CDR2 (germline): MNHNS, SASEGT. V was trimmed by 3 bases and J by 2 bases, leaving 8 bases between them. The CDR3 loop reads CASSDSQGNQPQHF. CDR3 nucleotide sequence: TGTGCCAGCAGTGACAGTCAAGGCAATCAGCCCCAGCATTTT.

As concerns this clonotype: At one of its ends the junction is not consistent with the germline gene, which may arise from a read error. V and J are TRBV9 and TRBJ1-2, with unresolved D. CDR3 length equals 12 residues. The germline CDR1 and CDR2 sequences are SGDLS and YYNGEE. The CDR3, as DNA: TGTGCCTGCAGTGCCGTGACATATGGCTACACCTTC. Translating it yields CACSAVTYGYTF.

The chain joins TRBV7-2 to TRBJ2-7; 7 bases are shared with TRBD2. V was pared by 4 bases and J by 4 bases, with 10 bases of the junction left unmatched. CDR1 is SGHTA, CDR2 FQGNSA, per germline. CDR3 length equals 15 residues. The CDR3 region has the DNA TGTGCCAGCAGCTCATCGGTGATCGGGGGGTACGAGCAGTACTTC. Amino acids: CASSSSVIGGYEQYF.

The rearrangement joins TRBV12-3 or TRBV12-4 to TRBJ1-1, with TRBD1 as a possible D gene (6 bases). V dropped 5 bases and J dropped 7 bases, with 17 bases sitting between them. This CDR3 comprises 14 residues. CDR3 DNA: TGTGCCAGCAGTCCTAGACAGGCGTTTTATGAAGCTTTCTTT. Protein: CASSPRQAFYEAFF.

The chain joins TRBV20-1 to TRBJ2-3; D possibly corresponds to TRBD2 (6 bases). The length of the CDR3 is 12 residues. Germline V lookup: CDR1 DFQATT, CDR2 SNEGSKA (reference sequence). V dropped 0 bases and J dropped 10 bases, with 11 bases sitting between them. CDR3 amino acids: CSARDQGGPQYF. The CDR3 nucleotides read TGCAGTGCTAGAGATCAGGGAGGTCCGCAGTATTTT.

V usage is TRBV5-5 and J usage is TRBJ1-1; 7 bases match TRBD1. Germline V gene lookup returns CDR1 SGHKS and CDR2 YYEKEE (reference sequence). This CDR3 has 16 amino acids. The J segment lost 4 bases and the V segment lost 4 bases, leaving 13 bases of the junction unmatched. CDR3 region: CASSPQPRGRGTEAFF. The CDR3 nucleotides read TGTGCCAGCAGCCCCCAGCCTAGGGGGCGCGGCACTGAAGCTTTCTTT. Full variable domain (missing parts from reference TRBV5-5 and TRBJ1-1): DAGVTQSPTHLIKTRGQQVTLRCSPISGHKSVSWYQQVLGQGPQFIFQYYEKEERGRGNFPDRFSARQFPNYSSELNVNALLLGDSALYLCASSPQPRGRGTEAFFGQGTRLTVV.

The V gene is TRBV7-9, the J gene TRBJ2-5; D is ambiguous. The V gene's germline CDR1 is SEHNR and CDR2 FQNEAQ (reference sequence). Trimming took off 5 bases at V and 5 bases at J, with 12 bases between the two ends. This CDR3 has 13 residues. CDR3 sequence reads: CASSAWTPETQYF. The CDR3 region has the DNA TGTGCCAGCAGCGCCTGGACCCCGGAGACCCAGTACTTC.

The chain recombines TRBV12-3 or TRBV12-4 with TRBJ2-7; no clear D. Gene TRBJ2-5 matches the end of the DNA better, so the J call may be wrong. CDR3 length: 13 amino acids. The CDR3 nucleotides are TGTGCCAGCAGCAACCGGGTCTCGGAGACCCAGTACTTC. It yields the protein CASSNRVSETQYF.

The rearrangement joins TRBV9 to TRBJ2-1; D may match TRBD1 or TRBD2 (5 bases each). V was shortened by 4 bases and J by 2 bases, with 10 bases between the two germline ends. The CDR3 totals 14 residues. Germline CDR1 and CDR2: SGDLS and YYNGEE. The CDR3, as DNA: TGTGCCAGCAGCTCCGGGACGACCTACAATGAGCAGTTCTTC. Amino acid sequence: CASSSGTTYNEQFF.

J is TRBJ2-3 and V is TRBV29-1; D is uncertain. This CDR3 is 12 amino acids long. The V end was cut by 3 bases, the J end by 4 bases, with 8 bases between. From germline, CDR1 is SQVTM and CDR2 ANQGSEA. The CDR3 here is CSVDPGADTQYF. CDR3 DNA: TGCAGCGTTGATCCCGGCGCAGATACGCAGTATTTT.

The chain has TRBV4-1 and TRBJ2-5, with 8 bases lining up with TRBD1. Germline V gene lookup returns CDR1 MGHRA and CDR2 YSYEKL. After removal of 4 bases from V and 1 base from J, the junction contained 5 bases not matched to a gene. There are 15 residues in the CDR3. This CDR3 reads CASSRGQAVQETQYF. DNA for the CDR3: TGCGCCAGCAGCCGGGGACAGGCCGTCCAAGAGACCCAGTACTTC.

This chain connects TRBV20-1 to TRBJ2-5; maybe TRBD2 (6 bases). The V gene's germline CDR1 is DFQATT and CDR2 SNEGSKA (reference sequence). This CDR3 is 15 amino acids long. V dropped 1 base and J dropped 1 base, with 13 bases sitting between them. The CDR3 bases are TGCAGTGCTAGAGTCGGGGCTAGCGCCCAAGAGACCCAGTACTTC. Its translation is CSARVGASAQETQYF.

The chain links TRBV20-1 to TRBJ2-4, with D perhaps TRBD1 (6 bases). This CDR3 spans 16 amino acids. The ends were cut back, 3 bases at V and 0 bases at J, with 15 bases in the middle. Germline CDR1 and CDR2: DFQATT and SNEGSKA (reference sequence). The DNA of the CDR3 is TGCAGTGCTAGCCTTGGACAGTACCTAGCCAAAAACATTCAGTACTTC. Its translation is CSASLGQYLAKNIQYF.

The rearrangement uses TRBV20-1 and TRBJ2-5; D is unclear. Germline assignment: CDR1 DFQATT and CDR2 SNEGSKA (reference sequence). The CDR3 runs 17 residues. V lost 4 bases, J lost 2 bases, and 23 bases lay in between. The CDR3 nucleotides are TGCAGTGCTACCCGCAAAAAGGCAGATGGGAAGCAAGAGACCCAGTACTTC. This sequence encodes CSATRKKADGKQETQYF.

As to this clonotype: The junction differs from germline at one of its ends, possibly a read error. The chain carries TRBV5-1 and TRBJ2-7, with a tentative D call TRBD1 (6 bases). CDR3 length: 12 residues. Looked up from germline, CDR1 is SGHRS and CDR2 is YFSETQ. The CDR3 is CTSSLEQGEQYF. The CDR3 DNA reads TGCACCAGCAGCTTGGAACAGGGCGAGCAGTACTTC.

The chain is built from TRBV6-5 and TRBJ1-6; unclear D gene. Germline V CDR1 and CDR2: MNHEY, SVGAGI. The CDR3 spans 14 residues. The V end was cut by 6 bases, the J end by 8 bases, with 14 bases between. CDR3 residues: CASSLAQYDSPLHF. The DNA for the CDR3 is TGTGCCAGCAGCCTAGCTCAGTATGATTCACCCCTCCACTTT.

This clonotype appeared a single time. This chain links TRBV4-1 with TRBJ1-2; tentatively, D is TRBD1 (6 bases). V shed 4 bases and J shed 4 bases, with 22 bases lying between them. The CDR3 covers 17 residues. The V gene's germline CDR1 is MGHRA and CDR2 YSYEKL. CDR3 residues: CASSPEPAGAGAYGYTF. DNA for the CDR3: TGCGCCAGCAGCCCCGAACCCGCGGGGGCTGGTGCCTATGGCTACACCTTC.

The rearrangement uses TRBV29-1 and TRBJ1-2; tentatively, D is TRBD1 (5 bases). The V end was cut by 6 bases, the J end by 2 bases, with 13 bases between. The CDR3 runs to 13 residues. CDR1 and CDR2 from the germline V gene are SQVTM and ANQGSEA. The CDR3 DNA reads TGCAGCGTAGACCGGGACGGCAACTATGGCTACACCTTC. Encoded protein: CSVDRDGNYGYTF. The variable domain in full, with the rest retrieved from reference TRBV29-1 and TRBJ1-2, is SAVISQKPSRDICQRGTSLTIQCQVDSQVTMMFWYRQQPGQSLTLIATANQGSEATYESGFVIDKFPISRPNLTFSTLTVSNMSPEDSSIYLCSVDRDGNYGYTFGSGTRLTVV.

The J gene is TRBJ2-7, the V gene TRBV5-1, with D unresolved. The CDR3 runs 16 residues. Trimming shortened V by 0 bases and J by 5 bases, and 18 bases separated the two germline ends. The germline V gene encodes CDR1 SGHRS and CDR2 YFSETQ. The CDR3 DNA reads TGCGCCAGCAGCTTGGCTGCGCCCGACCAGAGTAACGAGCAGTACTTC. This gives the protein CASSLAAPDQSNEQYF. The whole variable domain, filled in from reference TRBV5-1 and TRBJ2-7, reads KAGVTQTPRYLIKTRGQQVTLSCSPISGHRSVSWYQQTPGQGLQFLFEYFSETQRNKGNFPGRFSGRQFSNSRSEMNVSTLELGDSALYLCASSLAAPDQSNEQYFGPGTRLTVT.

A single count supports this clonotype. The chain is built from TRBV4-2 and TRBJ2-1; D perhaps matches TRBD1 (6 bases). V lost 2 bases, J lost 8 bases, and 13 bases lay in between. CDR1 is LGHNA and CDR2 is YNFKEQ in the germline V gene. This CDR3 region has 14 residues. The CDR3 region is CASSQYWGRDEQFF. CDR3 bases: TGTGCCAGCAGCCAATACTGGGGGCGGGATGAGCAGTTCTTC.